These T cell receptor beta chains were read from a single sample in a study of early T cells in non-severe SARS-CoV-2 infection. TCRdb re-analysed the 5' RACE reads in MiXCR, keeping a single row per CDR3 protein. The sample lists 50,000 or so distinct CDR3 sequences, about 11% occurring once. Sequencing was carried out using whole blood. Every receptor here comes from an adult who was a healthcare worker with PCR-confirmed SARS-CoV-2 infection or an uninfected control (not recorded which). The CDR3 runs from the conserved cysteine through the conserved F or W. Each record gives: clone size, D gene, V gene, CDR3 length, J gene, CDR3 DNA, CDR3 protein. The D gene is left open where the match is weak. Clone size is shown for a subset of rows, as once, few, many or a class of expanded clone.

few	-	TRBV18	14	TRBJ2-5	TGTGCCAGCTCACCAGTGTTGACAGAAGAGACCCAGTACTTC	CASSPVLTEETQYF
few	TRBD1	TRBV25-1	15	TRBJ2-1	TGTGCCAGCAGTGGGGGACAGGGGGCTCGAAATGAGCAGTTCTTC	CASSGGQGARNEQFF
-	-	TRBV14	16	TRBJ2-7	TGTGCCAGCAGCCATCTCACGGACGGACGACCCTACGAGCAGTACTTC	CASSHLTDGRPYEQYF
-	-	TRBV9	14	TRBJ1-1	TGTGCCAGCAGCGTGGGGTCATCGGGAACTGAAGCTTTCTTT	CASSVGSSGTEAFF
many	-	TRBV6-2/TRBV6-3	16	TRBJ2-1	TGTGCCAGCAGTTACTCGGTTTTCCGATCCTACAATGAGCAGTTCTTC	CASSYSVFRSYNEQFF
few	-	TRBV27	13	TRBJ2-7	TGTGCCAGCAGTTCCGGACAGTCCTACGAGCAGTACTTC	CASSSGQSYEQYF
many	-	TRBV15	15	TRBJ2-2	TGTGCCACCAGCAGAGATCTGGGAGACACCGGGGAGCTGTTTTTT	CATSRDLGDTGELFF
many	TRBD1	TRBV7-7	14	TRBJ2-7	TGTGCTAGCAGAGGACAGGGGGCAGGAAACGAGCAGTACTTC	CASRGQGAGNEQYF
many	TRBD1	TRBV29-1	13	TRBJ1-1	TGCAGCGTCTCAGGGGGGGTGAACACTGAAGCTTTCTTT	CSVSGGVNTEAFF
few	-	TRBV7-6	14	TRBJ2-1	TGTGCCAGCAGCTTACACGAGGGAGCGAAGGAGCAGTTCTTC	CASSLHEGAKEQFF
few	TRBD2	TRBV2	13	TRBJ2-3	TGTGCCAGTCGGGGGGGCGGAACAGATACGCAGTATTTT	CASRGGGTDTQYF
few	-	TRBV27	14	TRBJ1-1	TGTGCCAGCAGGACGAGGGGTATGAACACTGAAGCTTTCTTT	CASRTRGMNTEAFF
few	-	TRBV19	12	TRBJ2-3	TGTGCCAGTAGTATTCAGGGAGATACGCAGTATTTT	CASSIQGDTQYF
few	-	TRBV2	13	TRBJ2-5	TGTGCCAGCAGAGAGTCCCCTCAAGAGACCCAGTACTTC	CASRESPQETQYF
-	-	TRBV5-6	14	TRBJ1-2	TGTGCCAGCAGCTTATCCAGGGGATTGACTGGCTACACCTTC	CASSLSRGLTGYTF